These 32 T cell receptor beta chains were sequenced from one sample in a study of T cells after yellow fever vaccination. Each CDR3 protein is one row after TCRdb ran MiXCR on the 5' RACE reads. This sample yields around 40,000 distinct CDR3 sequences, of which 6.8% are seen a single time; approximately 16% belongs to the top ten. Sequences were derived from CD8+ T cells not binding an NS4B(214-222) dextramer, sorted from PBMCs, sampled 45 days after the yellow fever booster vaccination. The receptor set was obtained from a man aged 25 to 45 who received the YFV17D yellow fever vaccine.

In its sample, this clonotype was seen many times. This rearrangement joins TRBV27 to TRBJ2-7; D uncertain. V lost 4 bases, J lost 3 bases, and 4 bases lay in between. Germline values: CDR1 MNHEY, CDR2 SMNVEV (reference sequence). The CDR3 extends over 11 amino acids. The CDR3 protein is CASSSYYEQYF. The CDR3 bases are TGTGCCAGCAGTTCCTACTACGAGCAGTACTTC.

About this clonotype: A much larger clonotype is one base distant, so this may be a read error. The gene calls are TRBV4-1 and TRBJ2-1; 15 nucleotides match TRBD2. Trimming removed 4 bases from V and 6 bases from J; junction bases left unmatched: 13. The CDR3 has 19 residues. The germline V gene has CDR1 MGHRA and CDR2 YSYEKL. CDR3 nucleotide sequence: TGCGCCAGCAGCCCCGGACTAGCGGGAGGGCCACAATACTCCAATGAGCAGTTCTTC. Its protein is CASSPGLAGGPQYSNEQFF.

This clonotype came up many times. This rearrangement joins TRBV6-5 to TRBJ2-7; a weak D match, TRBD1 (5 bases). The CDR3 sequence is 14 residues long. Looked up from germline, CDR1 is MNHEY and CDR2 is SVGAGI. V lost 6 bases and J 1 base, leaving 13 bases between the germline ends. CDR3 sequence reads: CASSFGRESYEQYF. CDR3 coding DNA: TGTGCCAGCAGCTTCGGCAGGGAATCCTACGAGCAGTACTTC.

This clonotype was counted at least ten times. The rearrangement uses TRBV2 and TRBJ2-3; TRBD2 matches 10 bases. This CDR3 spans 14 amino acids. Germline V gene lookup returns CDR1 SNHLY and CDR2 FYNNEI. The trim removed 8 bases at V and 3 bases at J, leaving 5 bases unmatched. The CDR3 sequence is CASFPAGGTDTQYF. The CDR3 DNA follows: TGTGCCAGCTTCCCAGCGGGAGGGACAGATACGCAGTATTTT.

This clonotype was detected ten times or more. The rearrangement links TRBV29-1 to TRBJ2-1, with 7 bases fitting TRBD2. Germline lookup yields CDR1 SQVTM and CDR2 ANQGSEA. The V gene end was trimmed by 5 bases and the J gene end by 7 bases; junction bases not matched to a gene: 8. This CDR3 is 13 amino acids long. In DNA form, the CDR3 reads TGCAGCGTTTTGGGGGGAGGGAGTAATGAGCAGTTCTTC. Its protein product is CSVLGGGSNEQFF.

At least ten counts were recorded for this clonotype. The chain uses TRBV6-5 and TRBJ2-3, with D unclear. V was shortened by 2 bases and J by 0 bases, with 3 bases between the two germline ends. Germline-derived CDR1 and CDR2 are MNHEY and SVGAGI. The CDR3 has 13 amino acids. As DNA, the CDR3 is TGTGCCAGCAGTTACGCAAGCACAGATACGCAGTATTTT. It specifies CASSYASTDTQYF.

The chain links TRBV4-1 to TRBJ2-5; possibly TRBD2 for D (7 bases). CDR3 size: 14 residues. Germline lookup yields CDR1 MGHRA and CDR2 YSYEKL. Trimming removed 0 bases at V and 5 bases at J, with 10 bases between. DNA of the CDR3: TGCGCCAGCAGCCAAGATCGGGGGGCCGAGACCCAGTACTTC. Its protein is CASSQDRGAETQYF.

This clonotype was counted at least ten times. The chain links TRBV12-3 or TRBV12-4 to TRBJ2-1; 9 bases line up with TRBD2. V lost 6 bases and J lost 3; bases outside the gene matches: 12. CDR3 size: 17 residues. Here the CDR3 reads CASSPGESLAGYNEQFF. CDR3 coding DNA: TGTGCCAGCAGCCCCGGAGAGTCACTAGCGGGCTACAATGAGCAGTTCTTC.

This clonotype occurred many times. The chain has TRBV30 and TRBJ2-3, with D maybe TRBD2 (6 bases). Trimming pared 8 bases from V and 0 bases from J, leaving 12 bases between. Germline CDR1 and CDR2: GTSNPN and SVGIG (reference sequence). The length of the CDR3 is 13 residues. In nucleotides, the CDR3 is TGTGCCGGGGGGACGTATAGCACAGATACGCAGTATTTT. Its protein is CAGGTYSTDTQYF.

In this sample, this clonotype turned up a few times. CDR3 amino acids: CASSGGPATDTQYF. For the CDR3, the DNA is TGTGCCAGCAGCGGGGGACCCGCCACAGATACGCAGTATTTT. The V call is TRBV6-2 or TRBV6-3, the J call TRBJ2-3; possibly TRBD2 for D (6 bases). CDR1 MNHEY and CDR2 SVGEGT come from the germline V gene. V was clipped by 6 bases and J by 2 bases, with 12 bases between them. The CDR3 has 14 amino acids.

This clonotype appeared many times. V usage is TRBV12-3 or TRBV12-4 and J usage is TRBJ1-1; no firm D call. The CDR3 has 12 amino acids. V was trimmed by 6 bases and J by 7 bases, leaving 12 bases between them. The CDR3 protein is CASSEFWFEAFF. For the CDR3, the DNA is TGTGCCAGCAGCGAGTTTTGGTTTGAAGCTTTCTTT.

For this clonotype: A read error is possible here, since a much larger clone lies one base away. The CDR3 DNA follows: TGTGCCACCAGTGATTTGTTGCCGGGGACGGACACCGTGGAGCTGTTTTTT. The encoded protein is CATSDLLPGTDTVELFF. The chain has TRBV24-1 and TRBJ2-2; D may match TRBD1 or TRBD2 (5 bases each). CDR1 and CDR2 from the germline V gene are KGHDR and SFDVKD. CDR3 length equals 17 residues.

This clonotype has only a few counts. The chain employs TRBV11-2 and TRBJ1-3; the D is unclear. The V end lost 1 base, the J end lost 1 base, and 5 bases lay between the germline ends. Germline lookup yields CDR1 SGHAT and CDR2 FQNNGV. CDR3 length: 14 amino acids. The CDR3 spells CASSLAGSGNTIYF. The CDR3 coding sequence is TGTGCCAGCAGCTTAGCGGGTTCTGGAAACACCATATATTTT.

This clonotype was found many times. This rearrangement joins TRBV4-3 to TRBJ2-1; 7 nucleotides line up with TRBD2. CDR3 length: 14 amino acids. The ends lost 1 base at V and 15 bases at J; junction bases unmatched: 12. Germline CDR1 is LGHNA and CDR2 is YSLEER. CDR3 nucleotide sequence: TGCGCCAGCAGCCAAGCCCTCCCGGGGGGTGGACCGTTCTTC. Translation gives CASSQALPGGGPFF.

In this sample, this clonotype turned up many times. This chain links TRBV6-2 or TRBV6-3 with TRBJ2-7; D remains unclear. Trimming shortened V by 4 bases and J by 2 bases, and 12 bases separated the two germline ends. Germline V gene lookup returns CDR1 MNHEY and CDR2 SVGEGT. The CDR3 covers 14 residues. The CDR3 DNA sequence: TGTGCCAGCAGTTGGCCAGTCGCCACCTACGAGCAGTACTTC. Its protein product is CASSWPVATYEQYF.

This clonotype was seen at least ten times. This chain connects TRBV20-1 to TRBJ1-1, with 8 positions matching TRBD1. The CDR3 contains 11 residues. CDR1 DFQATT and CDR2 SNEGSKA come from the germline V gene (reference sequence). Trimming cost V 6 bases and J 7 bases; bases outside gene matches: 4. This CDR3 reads CSARDRSEAFF. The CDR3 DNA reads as TGCAGTGCCAGGGACAGGAGTGAAGCTTTCTTT.

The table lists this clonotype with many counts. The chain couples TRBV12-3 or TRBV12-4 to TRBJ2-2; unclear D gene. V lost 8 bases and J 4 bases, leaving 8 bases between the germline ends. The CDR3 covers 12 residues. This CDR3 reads CASLTVTGELFF. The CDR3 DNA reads TGTGCCAGCTTGACTGTCACCGGGGAGCTGTTTTTT.

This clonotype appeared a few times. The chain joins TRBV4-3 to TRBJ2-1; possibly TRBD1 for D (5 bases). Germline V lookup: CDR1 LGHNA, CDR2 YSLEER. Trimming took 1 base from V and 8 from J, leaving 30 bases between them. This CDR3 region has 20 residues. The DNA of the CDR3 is TGCGCCAGCAGCCAAGGATTTTCTGGGGCGAACCCGGAAAACAGGCATGAGCAGTTCTTC. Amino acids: CASSQGFSGANPENRHEQFF.

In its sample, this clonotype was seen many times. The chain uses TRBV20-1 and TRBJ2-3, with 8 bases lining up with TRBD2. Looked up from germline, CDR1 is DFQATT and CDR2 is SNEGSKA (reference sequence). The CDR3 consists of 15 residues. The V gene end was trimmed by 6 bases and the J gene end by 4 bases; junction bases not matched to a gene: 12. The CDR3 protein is CSASTGTSHPDTQYF. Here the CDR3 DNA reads TGCAGTGCGAGCACCGGGACTAGTCACCCAGATACGCAGTATTTT.

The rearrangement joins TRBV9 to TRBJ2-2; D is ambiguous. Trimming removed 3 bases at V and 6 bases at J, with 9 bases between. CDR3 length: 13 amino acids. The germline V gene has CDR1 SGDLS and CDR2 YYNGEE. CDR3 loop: CASSGSGSGELFF. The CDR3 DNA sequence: TGTGCCAGCAGCGGTTCGGGTTCCGGGGAGCTGTTTTTT.

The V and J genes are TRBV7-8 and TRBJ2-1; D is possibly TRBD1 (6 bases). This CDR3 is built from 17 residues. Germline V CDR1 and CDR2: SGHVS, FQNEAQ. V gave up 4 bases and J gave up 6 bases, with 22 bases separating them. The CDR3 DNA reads TGTGCCAGCAGCTCCTCCCCCGTGGGGACAAGACCCAATGAGCAGTTCTTC. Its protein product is CASSSSPVGTRPNEQFF.

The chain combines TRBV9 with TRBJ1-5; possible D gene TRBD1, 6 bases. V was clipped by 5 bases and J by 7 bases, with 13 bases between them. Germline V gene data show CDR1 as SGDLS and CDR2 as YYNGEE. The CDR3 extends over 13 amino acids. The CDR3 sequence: CASSPGAGQPQHF. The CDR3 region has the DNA TGTGCCAGCAGTCCGGGGGCAGGGCAGCCCCAGCATTTT.

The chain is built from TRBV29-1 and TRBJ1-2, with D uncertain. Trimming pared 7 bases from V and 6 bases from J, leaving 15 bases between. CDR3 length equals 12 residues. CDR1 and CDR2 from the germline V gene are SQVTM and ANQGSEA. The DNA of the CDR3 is TGCAGCGCCCCCACCCTCCCTCATGGCTACACCTTC. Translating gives CSAPTLPHGYTF.

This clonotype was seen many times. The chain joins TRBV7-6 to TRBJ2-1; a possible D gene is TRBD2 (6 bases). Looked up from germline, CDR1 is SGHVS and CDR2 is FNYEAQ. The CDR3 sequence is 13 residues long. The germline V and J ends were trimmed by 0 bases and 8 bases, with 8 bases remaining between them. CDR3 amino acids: CASSLAGGDEQFF. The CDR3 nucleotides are TGTGCCAGCAGCTTAGCAGGCGGGGATGAGCAGTTCTTC.

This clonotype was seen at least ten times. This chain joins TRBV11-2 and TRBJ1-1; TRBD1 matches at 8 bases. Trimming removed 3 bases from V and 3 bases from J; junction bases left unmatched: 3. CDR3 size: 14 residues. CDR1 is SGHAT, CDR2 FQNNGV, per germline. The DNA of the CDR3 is TGTGCCAGCAGCTTCGGACAGGGAGACACTGAAGCTTTCTTT. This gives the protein CASSFGQGDTEAFF.

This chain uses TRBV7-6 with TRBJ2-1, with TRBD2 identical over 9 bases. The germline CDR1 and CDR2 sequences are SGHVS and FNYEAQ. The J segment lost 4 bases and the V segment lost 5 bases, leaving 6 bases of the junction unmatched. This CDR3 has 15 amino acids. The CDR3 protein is CASSPQAGGYNEQFF. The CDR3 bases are TGTGCCAGCAGCCCCCAAGCGGGGGGATACAATGAGCAGTTCTTC.

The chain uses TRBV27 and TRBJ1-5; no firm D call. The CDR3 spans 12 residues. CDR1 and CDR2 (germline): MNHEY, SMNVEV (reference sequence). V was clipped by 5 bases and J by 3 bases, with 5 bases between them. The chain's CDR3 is CASSPHNQPQHF. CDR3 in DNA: TGTGCCAGCAGTCCCCACAATCAGCCCCAGCATTTT.

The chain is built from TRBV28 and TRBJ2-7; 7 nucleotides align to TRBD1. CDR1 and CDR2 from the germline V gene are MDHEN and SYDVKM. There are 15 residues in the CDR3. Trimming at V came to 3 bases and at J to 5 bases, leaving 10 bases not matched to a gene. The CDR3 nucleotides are TGTGCCAGCAGTTTTCCGAGACAGGGTCCACACGAGCAGTACTTC. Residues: CASSFPRQGPHEQYF. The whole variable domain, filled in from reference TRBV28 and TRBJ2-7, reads DVKVTQSSRYLVKRTGEKVFLECVQDMDHENMFWYRQDPGLGLRLIYFSYDVKMKEKGDIPEGYSVSREKKERFSLILESASTNQTSMYLCASSFPRQGPHEQYFGPGTRLTVT.

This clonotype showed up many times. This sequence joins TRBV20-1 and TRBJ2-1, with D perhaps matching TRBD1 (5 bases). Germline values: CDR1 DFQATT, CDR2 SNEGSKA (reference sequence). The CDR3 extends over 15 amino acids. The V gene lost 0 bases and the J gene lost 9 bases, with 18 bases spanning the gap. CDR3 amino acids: CSARDPGLFLGEQFF. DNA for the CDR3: TGCAGTGCTAGAGACCCAGGGCTTTTTTTAGGTGAGCAGTTCTTC.

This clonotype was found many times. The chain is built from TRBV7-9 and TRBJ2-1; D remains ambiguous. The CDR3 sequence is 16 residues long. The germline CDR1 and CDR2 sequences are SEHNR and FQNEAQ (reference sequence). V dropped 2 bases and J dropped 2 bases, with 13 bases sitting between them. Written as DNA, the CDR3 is TGTGCCAGCAGCTTAAGTTTTGGATCTACCTACAATGAGCAGTTCTTC. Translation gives CASSLSFGSTYNEQFF.

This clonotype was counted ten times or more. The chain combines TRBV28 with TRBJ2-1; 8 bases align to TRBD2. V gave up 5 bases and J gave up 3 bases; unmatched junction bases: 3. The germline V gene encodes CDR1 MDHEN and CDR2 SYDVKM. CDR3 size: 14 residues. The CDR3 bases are TGTGCCAGCAGTCGGGCGGGAGGCTACAATGAGCAGTTCTTC. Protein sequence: CASSRAGGYNEQFF.

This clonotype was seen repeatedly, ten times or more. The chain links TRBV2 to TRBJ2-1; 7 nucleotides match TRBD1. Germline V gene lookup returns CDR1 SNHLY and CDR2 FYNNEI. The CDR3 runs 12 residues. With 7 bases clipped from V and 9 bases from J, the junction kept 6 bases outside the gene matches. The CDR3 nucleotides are TGTGCCAGCACTACAGGGGTCTCTGAGCAGTTCTTC. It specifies CASTTGVSEQFF.